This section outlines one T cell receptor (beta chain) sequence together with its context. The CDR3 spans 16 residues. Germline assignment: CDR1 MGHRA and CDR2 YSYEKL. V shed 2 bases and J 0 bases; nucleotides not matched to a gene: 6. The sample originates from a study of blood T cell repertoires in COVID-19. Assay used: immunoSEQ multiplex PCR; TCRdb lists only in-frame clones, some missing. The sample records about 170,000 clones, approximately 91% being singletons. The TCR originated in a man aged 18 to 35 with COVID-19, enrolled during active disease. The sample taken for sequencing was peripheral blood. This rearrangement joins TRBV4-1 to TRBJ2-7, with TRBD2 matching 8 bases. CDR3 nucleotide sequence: TGCGCCAGCAGCCAACTAGTAGCGGGACTCTCCTACGAGCAGTACTTC. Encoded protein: CASSQLVAGLSYEQYF.